The 18 T cell receptor beta chains listed next were all sequenced from one sample in a study of cytomegalovirus exposure and HLA in healthy donors. The PCR employed 60 Vbeta primers together with 13 Jbeta primers. TCRdb's table, derived via immunoSEQ multiplex PCR, lists solely in-frame clones and lacks some. This sample has around 130,000 clones, with 75% to 90% found just once. The sequencing input was PBMCs. The receptors come from a man aged 25-45 years in good health and CMV-seronegative.

V usage is TRBV7-9 and J usage is TRBJ2-2; TRBD2 is a possible D gene (6 bases). V was clipped by 4 bases and J by 8 bases, with 23 bases between them. Germline values: CDR1 SEHNR, CDR2 FQNEAQ (reference sequence). This CDR3 contains 17 residues. The CDR3 here is CASSSSRGFGGSGELFF. The DNA of the CDR3 is TGTGCCAGCAGCTCTTCCCGGGGGTTCGGAGGTTCGGGGGAGCTGTTTTTT.

The V call is TRBV19, the J call TRBJ2-5; a possible D gene is TRBD1 (5 bases). The CDR3 contains 14 residues. CDR1 and CDR2 (germline): LNHDA, SQIVND (reference sequence). V lost 6 bases to trimming and J lost 3 bases, with 14 bases between them. CDR3 nucleotide sequence: TGTGCCAGTAGAAGCGACCAGGGTAAAGAGACCCAGTACTTC. Translated, it gives CASRSDQGKETQYF. The whole variable domain, remainder taken from reference TRBV19 and TRBJ2-5, is DGGITQSPKYLFRKEGQNVTLSCEQNLNHDAMYWYRQDPGQGLRLIYYSQIVNDFQKGDIAEGYSVSREKKESFPLTVTSAQKNPTAFYLCASRSDQGKETQYFGPGTRLLVL.

V gene TRBV6-5 combines with J gene TRBJ2-7, with TRBD2 matching 8 bases. Per germline, CDR1 MNHEY and CDR2 SVGAGI. V shed 6 bases, J shed 1 base, and the junction held 2 bases outside the gene matches. The length of the CDR3 is 13 residues. The CDR3 DNA reads TGTGCCAGCAGGGAGCGGGAGTCCTACGAGCAGTACTTC. This sequence encodes CASRERESYEQYF.

This rearrangement joins TRBV2 to TRBJ1-2; 7 positions agree with TRBD1. V lost 5 bases to trimming and J lost 6 bases; unmatched junction nucleotides: 12. The CDR3 has 15 amino acids. Germline V CDR1 and CDR2: SNHLY, FYNNEI. CDR3 sequence (DNA): TGTGCCAGCAGTCCGACCCAGACAGGGCCCCATGGCTACACCTTC. It codes for CASSPTQTGPHGYTF.

This chain connects TRBV19 to TRBJ2-7, with D tentatively TRBD2 (6 bases). V lost 8 bases and J 3 bases, leaving 26 bases between the germline ends. Germline CDR1 reads LNHDA; CDR2 reads SQIVND (reference sequence). CDR3 length: 17 amino acids. DNA of the CDR3: TGTGCCAGTTCACTAGGGATAGGGGACTGGAACTTCTACGAGCAGTACTTC. Translation gives CASSLGIGDWNFYEQYF. Filled out from reference TRBV19 and TRBJ2-7, the complete variable domain reads DGGITQSPKYLFRKEGQNVTLSCEQNLNHDAMYWYRQDPGQGLRLIYYSQIVNDFQKGDIAEGYSVSREKKESFPLTVTSAQKNPTAFYLCASSLGIGDWNFYEQYFGPGTRLTVT.

The rearrangement joins TRBV7-9 to TRBJ2-3; D not certain. Germline V gene data show CDR1 as SEHNR and CDR2 as FQNEAQ (reference sequence). Trimming stripped 1 base from V and 4 bases from J, with 6 bases between. The CDR3 is 13 residues long. The CDR3: CASSLVSSDTQYF. The CDR3 region has the DNA TGTGCCAGCAGCTTAGTGAGTTCAGATACGCAGTATTTT.

J is TRBJ2-3 and V is TRBV21-1; TRBD2, the D gene given by the table, was not confirmed from the DNA. TRBV21-1 is a pseudogene locus. This CDR3 has 18 amino acids. CDR3 in DNA: TGTGCCAGCAGCACCAGTCCCGGGACTAGCGGGAGGACAGATACGCAGTATTTT. It is translated as CASSTSPGTSGRTDTQYF.

This sequence joins TRBV7-2 and TRBJ2-1; D is perhaps TRBD2 (5 bases). With 7 bases removed from V and 2 bases from J, the gap between germline ends came to 15 bases. This CDR3 is built from 15 residues. CDR1 and CDR2 from the germline V gene are SGHTA and FQGNSA. CDR3 sequence (DNA): TGTGCCAGCATCCCCTTCAGCGGAACCTACAATGAGCAGTTCTTC. It yields the protein CASIPFSGTYNEQFF.

The chain links TRBV5-1 to TRBJ2-7; the D gene is possibly TRBD1 (5 bases). Trimming cost V 4 bases and J 3 bases, with 11 bases left between them. Germline CDR1 is SGHRS and CDR2 is YFSETQ. CDR3 length: 13 residues. The CDR3 DNA reads as TGCGCCAGCAGCATGACAGTGGGCTACGAGCAGTACTTC. It yields the protein CASSMTVGYEQYF. The variable domain in full, with the rest retrieved from reference TRBV5-1 and TRBJ2-7, is KAGVTQTPRYLIKTRGQQVTLSCSPISGHRSVSWYQQTPGQGLQFLFEYFSETQRNKGNFPGRFSGRQFSNSRSEMNVSTLELGDSALYLCASSMTVGYEQYFGPGTRLTVT.

The genes are TRBV5-1 and TRBJ2-1, with 7 bases lining up with TRBD1. The germline V gene has CDR1 SGHRS and CDR2 YFSETQ. Losses at the gene ends were 2 bases for V and 8 bases for J; bases not matched to a gene: 10. The CDR3 length is 15 residues. The CDR3, as DNA: TGCGCCAGCAGCTTTCCCCTGACAGGGTATGATGAGCAGTTCTTC. It specifies CASSFPLTGYDEQFF.

This chain connects TRBV14 to TRBJ2-3, with D possibly being TRBD2 (6 bases). The CDR3 extends over 16 amino acids. Looked up from germline, CDR1 is SGHDN and CDR2 is FVKESK. Deletions cut 5 bases from V and 0 bases from J, with 15 bases between. This CDR3 reads CASSGRLGPSTDTQYF. In DNA form, the CDR3 reads TGTGCCAGCAGCGGCCGACTAGGTCCTAGCACAGATACGCAGTATTTT.

The chain joins TRBV6-5 to TRBJ1-1; a possible D gene is TRBD1 (5 bases). This CDR3 comprises 15 residues. Trimming removed 2 bases at V and 7 bases at J, with 17 bases between. Germline CDR1 is MNHEY and CDR2 is SVGAGI. The CDR3 spells CASSYQRRQPLEAFF. DNA of the CDR3: TGTGCCAGCAGTTACCAAAGACGACAGCCACTTGAAGCTTTCTTT.

Only a few counts were recorded for this clone. The rearrangement uses TRBV4-1 and TRBJ1-1; D might be TRBD1 (6 bases). V was pared by 2 bases and J by 7 bases, with 11 bases between. The germline V gene has CDR1 MGHRA and CDR2 YSYEKL. The CDR3 sequence is 13 residues long. DNA for the CDR3: TGCGCCAGCAGCCAACTGGACAGCCGTGAAGCTTTCTTT. Its translation: CASSQLDSREAFF.

This chain links TRBV4-1 with TRBJ2-7; 7 bases line up with TRBD2. This CDR3 has 15 amino acids. The J segment lost 5 bases and the V segment lost 6 bases, leaving 13 bases of the junction unmatched. Germline CDR1 and CDR2: MGHRA and YSYEKL. CDR3 sequence (DNA): TGCGCCAGCAGTCGTTATGGCGGGAGTACGGACGAGCAGTACTTC. This codes for CASSRYGGSTDEQYF.

The chain is built from TRBV13 and TRBJ2-3, with TRBD2 as a possible D gene (5 bases). The V and J ends lost 0 bases and 2 bases respectively, with 9 bases between them. Germline lookup yields CDR1 PRHDT and CDR2 FYEKMQ (reference sequence). The CDR3 contains 15 residues. In DNA form, the CDR3 reads TGTGCCAGCAGCTTAGGAGGCGGGTACACAGATACGCAGTATTTT. Translation gives CASSLGGGYTDTQYF.

V is TRBV7-9 and J is TRBJ1-5, with D tentatively TRBD1 (6 bases). CDR3 length equals 13 residues. Germline V CDR1 and CDR2: SEHNR, FQNEAQ (reference sequence). The V end lost 5 bases, the J end lost 4 bases, and 9 bases lay between the germline ends. CDR3 sequence: CASSRQENQPQHF. The DNA of the CDR3 is TGTGCCAGCAGCCGACAGGAAAATCAGCCCCAGCATTTT. Together with reference TRBV7-9 and TRBJ1-5, the CDR3 gives the full variable domain: DTGVSQNPRHKITKRGQNVTFRCDPISEHNRLYWYRQTLGQGPEFLTYFQNEAQLEKSRLLSDRFSAERPKGSFSTLEIQRTEQGDSAMYLCASSRQENQPQHFGDGTRLSIL.

The chain carries TRBV6-5 and TRBJ1-2; D possibly corresponds to TRBD1 (5 bases). The CDR3 is 13 amino acids. Deletions cut 5 bases from V and 5 bases from J, with 12 bases between. Germline V lookup: CDR1 MNHEY, CDR2 SVGAGI. The CDR3, as DNA: TGTGCCAGCAGTCTTAGCCAGGGATATGGCTACACCTTC. It specifies CASSLSQGYGYTF.

The chain combines TRBV27 with TRBJ1-1; a weak D match, TRBD1 (5 bases). The germline V gene has CDR1 MNHEY and CDR2 SMNVEV (reference sequence). This CDR3 is 15 amino acids long. Trimming stripped 3 bases from V and 7 bases from J, with 18 bases between. The CDR3 protein is CASSFRVGGDGEAFF. Written as DNA, the CDR3 is TGTGCCAGCAGTTTTAGGGTTGGGGGGGACGGTGAAGCTTTCTTT.